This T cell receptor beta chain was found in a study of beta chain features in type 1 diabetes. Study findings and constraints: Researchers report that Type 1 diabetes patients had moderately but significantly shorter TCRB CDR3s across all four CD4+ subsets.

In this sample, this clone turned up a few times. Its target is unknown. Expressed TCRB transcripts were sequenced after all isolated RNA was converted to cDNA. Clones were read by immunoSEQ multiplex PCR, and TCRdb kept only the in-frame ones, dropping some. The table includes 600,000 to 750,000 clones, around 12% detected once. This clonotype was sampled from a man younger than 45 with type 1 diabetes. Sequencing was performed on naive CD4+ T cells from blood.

CDR3: CASAVSGGPHNEQFF. CDR3 nucleotides: TGTGCCAGTGCAGTGTCGGGGGGACCCCACAATGAGCAGTTCTTC. This sequence joins TRBV19 and TRBJ2-1, with 7 positions matching TRBD2. This CDR3 is 15 amino acids long. J lost 5 bases, V lost 8 bases, and 12 bases had no gene match. CDR1 is LNHDA and CDR2 is SQIVND in the germline V gene (reference sequence).